These 2 T cell receptor beta chains were all obtained from the same sample, sequenced in a study of cytomegalovirus exposure and HLA in healthy donors. PCR amplification relied on 60 Vbeta primers (plus 13 Jbeta primers). The assay was immunoSEQ multiplex PCR, and TCRdb's table has in-frame clones only and misses some. The profile covers some 130,000 clones, with about 74% appearing a single time and around 2% taken by the ten largest. Material: PBMCs. The receptor source for this set is a man aged 30-40 years in good health and CMV-seronegative.

This chain connects TRBV28 to TRBJ1-2, with a possible D match to TRBD1 (5 bases). Germline CDR1 and CDR2: MDHEN and SYDVKM. The CDR3 runs to 12 residues. V lost 6 bases to trimming and J lost 7 bases, with 12 bases between them. The CDR3 sequence is CASRPGLRGYTF. The CDR3 DNA follows: TGTGCCAGCAGGCCAGGGTTACGTGGCTACACCTTC.

The rearrangement uses TRBV29-1 and TRBJ2-5; no clear D. Trimming stripped 6 bases from V and 5 bases from J, with 13 bases between. Per the germline V gene, CDR1 is SQVTM and CDR2 is ANQGSEA. The CDR3 consists of 12 residues. The CDR3 DNA reads TGCAGCGTCTATAGCCCGACTGAGACCCAGTACTTC. Translating gives CSVYSPTETQYF.